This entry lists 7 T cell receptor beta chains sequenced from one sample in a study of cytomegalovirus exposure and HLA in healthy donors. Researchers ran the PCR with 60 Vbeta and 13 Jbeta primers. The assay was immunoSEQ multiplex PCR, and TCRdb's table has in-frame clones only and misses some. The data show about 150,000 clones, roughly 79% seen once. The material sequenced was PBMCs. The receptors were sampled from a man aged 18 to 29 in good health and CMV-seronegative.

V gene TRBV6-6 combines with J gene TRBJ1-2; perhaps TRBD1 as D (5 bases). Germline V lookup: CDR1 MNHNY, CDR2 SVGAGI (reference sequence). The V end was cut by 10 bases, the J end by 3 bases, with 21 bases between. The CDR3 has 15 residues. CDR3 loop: CATHSRWGGYYGYTF. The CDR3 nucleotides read TGTGCCACCCACAGTAGATGGGGGGGGTACTATGGCTACACCTTC.

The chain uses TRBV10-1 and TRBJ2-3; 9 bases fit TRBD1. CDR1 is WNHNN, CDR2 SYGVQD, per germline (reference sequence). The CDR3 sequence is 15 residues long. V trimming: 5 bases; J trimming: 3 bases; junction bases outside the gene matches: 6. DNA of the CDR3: TGCGCCAGCAGTCGCGGGACAGGGATGACAGATACGCAGTATTTT. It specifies CASSRGTGMTDTQYF.

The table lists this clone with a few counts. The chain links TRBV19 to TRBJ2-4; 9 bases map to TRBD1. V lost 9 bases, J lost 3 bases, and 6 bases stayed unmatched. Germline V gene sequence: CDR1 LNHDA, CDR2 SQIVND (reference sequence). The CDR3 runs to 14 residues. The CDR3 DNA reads TGTGCCAGCCGGGACAGGGCTGACAAAAACATTCAGTACTTC. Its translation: CASRDRADKNIQYF.

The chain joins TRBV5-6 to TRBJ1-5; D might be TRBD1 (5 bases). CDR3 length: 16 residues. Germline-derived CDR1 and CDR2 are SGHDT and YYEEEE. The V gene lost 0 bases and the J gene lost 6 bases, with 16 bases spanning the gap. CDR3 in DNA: TGTGCCAGCAGCTTGGGTCGGGGCAGGGAGGGTCAGCCCCAGCATTTT. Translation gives CASSLGRGREGQPQHF.

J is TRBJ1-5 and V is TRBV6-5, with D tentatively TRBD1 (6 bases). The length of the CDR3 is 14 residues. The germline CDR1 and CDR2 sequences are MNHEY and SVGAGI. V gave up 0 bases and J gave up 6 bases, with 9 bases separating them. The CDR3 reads CASSYSQGFQPQHF. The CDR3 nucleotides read TGTGCCAGCAGTTACTCACAGGGTTTTCAGCCCCAGCATTTT.

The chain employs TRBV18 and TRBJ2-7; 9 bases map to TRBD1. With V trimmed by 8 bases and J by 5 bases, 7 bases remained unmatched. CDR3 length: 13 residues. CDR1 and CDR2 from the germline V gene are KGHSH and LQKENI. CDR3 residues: CASPLRDRDEQYV. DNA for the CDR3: TGTGCCAGCCCGTTAAGGGACAGGGACGAGCAGTACGTC.

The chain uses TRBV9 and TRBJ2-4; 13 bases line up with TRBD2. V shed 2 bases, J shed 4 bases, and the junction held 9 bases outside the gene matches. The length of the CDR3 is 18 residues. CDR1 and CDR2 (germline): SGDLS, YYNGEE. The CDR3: CASSVTSGGNVPKNIQYF. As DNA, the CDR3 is TGTGCCAGCAGCGTGACTAGCGGGGGGAACGTTCCAAAAAACATTCAGTACTTC.